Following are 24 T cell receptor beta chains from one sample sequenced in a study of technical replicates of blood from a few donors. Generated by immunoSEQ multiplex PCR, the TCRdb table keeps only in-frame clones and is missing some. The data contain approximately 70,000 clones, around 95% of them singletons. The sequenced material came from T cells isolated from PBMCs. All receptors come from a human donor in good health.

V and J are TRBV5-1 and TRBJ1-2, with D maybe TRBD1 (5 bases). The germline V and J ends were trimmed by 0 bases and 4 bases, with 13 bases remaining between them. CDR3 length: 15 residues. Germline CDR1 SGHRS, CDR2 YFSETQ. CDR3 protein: CASSLAPGGSYGYTF. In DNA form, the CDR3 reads TGCGCCAGCAGCTTGGCCCCCGGGGGAAGCTATGGCTACACCTTC. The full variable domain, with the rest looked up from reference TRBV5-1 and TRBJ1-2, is KAGVTQTPRYLIKTRGQQVTLSCSPISGHRSVSWYQQTPGQGLQFLFEYFSETQRNKGNFPGRFSGRQFSNSRSEMNVSTLELGDSALYLCASSLAPGGSYGYTFGSGTRLTVV.

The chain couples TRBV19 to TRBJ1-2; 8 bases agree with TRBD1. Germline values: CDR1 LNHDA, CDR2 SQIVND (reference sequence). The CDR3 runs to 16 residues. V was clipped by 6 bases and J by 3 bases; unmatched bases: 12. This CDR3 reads CASSYHPGQVHYGYTF. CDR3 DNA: TGTGCCAGTAGCTATCATCCGGGACAGGTCCACTATGGCTACACCTTC. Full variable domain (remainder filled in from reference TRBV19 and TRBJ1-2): DGGITQSPKYLFRKEGQNVTLSCEQNLNHDAMYWYRQDPGQGLRLIYYSQIVNDFQKGDIAEGYSVSREKKESFPLTVTSAQKNPTAFYLCASSYHPGQVHYGYTFGSGTRLTVV.

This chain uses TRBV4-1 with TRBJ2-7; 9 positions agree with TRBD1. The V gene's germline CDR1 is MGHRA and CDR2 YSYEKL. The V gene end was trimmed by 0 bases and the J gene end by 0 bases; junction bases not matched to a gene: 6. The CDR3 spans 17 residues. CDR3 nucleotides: TGCGCCAGCAGCCAAGACACAGGGGGCAGCCACTCCTACGAGCAGTACTTC. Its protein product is CASSQDTGGSHSYEQYF.

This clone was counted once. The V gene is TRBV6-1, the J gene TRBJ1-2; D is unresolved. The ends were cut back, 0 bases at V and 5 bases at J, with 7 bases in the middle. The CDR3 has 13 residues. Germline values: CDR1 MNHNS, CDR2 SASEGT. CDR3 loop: CASSEAGSYGYTF. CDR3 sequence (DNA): TGTGCCAGCAGTGAAGCGGGCTCATATGGCTACACCTTC.

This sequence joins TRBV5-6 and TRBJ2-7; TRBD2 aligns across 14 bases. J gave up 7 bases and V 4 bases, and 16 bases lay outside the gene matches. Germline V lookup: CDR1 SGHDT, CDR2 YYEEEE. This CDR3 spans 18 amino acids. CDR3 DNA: TGTGCCAGCAGCGTCTTCTCCGGGACTAGCGGGAGACTGAGGGAGCAGTACTTC. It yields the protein CASSVFSGTSGRLREQYF.

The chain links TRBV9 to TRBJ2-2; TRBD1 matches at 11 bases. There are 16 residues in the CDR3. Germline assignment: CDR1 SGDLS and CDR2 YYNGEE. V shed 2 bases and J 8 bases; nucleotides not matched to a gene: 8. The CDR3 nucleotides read TGTGCCAGCAGCGTCGCCGGGACAGGGGGTGGAGGGGAGCTGTTTTTT. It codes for CASSVAGTGGGGELFF.

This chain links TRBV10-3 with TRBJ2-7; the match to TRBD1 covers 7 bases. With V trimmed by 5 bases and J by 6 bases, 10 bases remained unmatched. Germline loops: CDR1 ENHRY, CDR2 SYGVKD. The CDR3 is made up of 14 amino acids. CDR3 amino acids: CAISPVTGWFEQYF. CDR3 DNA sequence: TGTGCCATCAGTCCTGTGACAGGGTGGTTCGAGCAGTACTTC.

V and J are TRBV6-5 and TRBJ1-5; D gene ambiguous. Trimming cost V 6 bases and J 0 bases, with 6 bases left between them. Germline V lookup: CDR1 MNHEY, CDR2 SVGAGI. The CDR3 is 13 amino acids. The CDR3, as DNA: TGTGCCAGCAGGAGGGCTAGCAATCAGCCCCAGCATTTT. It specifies CASRRASNQPQHF.

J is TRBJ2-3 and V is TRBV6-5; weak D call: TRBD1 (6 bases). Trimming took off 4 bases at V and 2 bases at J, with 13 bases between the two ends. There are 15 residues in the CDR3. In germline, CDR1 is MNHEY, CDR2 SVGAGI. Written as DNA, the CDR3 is TGTGCCAGCAGTTCCTATGGGGGCTACACAGATACGCAGTATTTT. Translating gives CASSSYGGYTDTQYF.

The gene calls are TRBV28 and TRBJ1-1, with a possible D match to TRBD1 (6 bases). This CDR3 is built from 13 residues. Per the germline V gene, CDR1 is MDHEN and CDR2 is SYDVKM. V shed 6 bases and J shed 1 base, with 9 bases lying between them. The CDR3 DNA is TGTGCCAGCAGCTGGGGACAGAACACTGAAGCTTTCTTT. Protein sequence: CASSWGQNTEAFF. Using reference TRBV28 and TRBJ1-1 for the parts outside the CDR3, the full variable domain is DVKVTQSSRYLVKRTGEKVFLECVQDMDHENMFWYRQDPGLGLRLIYFSYDVKMKEKGDIPEGYSVSREKKERFSLILESASTNQTSMYLCASSWGQNTEAFFGQGTRLTVV.

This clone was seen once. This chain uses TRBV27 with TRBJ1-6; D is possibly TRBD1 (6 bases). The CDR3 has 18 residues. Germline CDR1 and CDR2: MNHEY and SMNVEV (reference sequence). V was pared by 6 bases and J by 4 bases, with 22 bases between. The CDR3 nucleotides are TGTGCCAGCAGAGGGGGACAAATCTCACAACGTTATAATTCACCCCTCCACTTT. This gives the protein CASRGGQISQRYNSPLHF.

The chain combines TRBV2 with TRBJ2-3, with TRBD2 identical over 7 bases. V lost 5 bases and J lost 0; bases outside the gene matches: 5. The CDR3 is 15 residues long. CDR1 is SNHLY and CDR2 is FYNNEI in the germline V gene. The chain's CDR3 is CASSQDSGSTDTQYF. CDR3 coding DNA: TGTGCCAGCAGTCAGGATAGCGGGAGCACAGATACGCAGTATTTT.

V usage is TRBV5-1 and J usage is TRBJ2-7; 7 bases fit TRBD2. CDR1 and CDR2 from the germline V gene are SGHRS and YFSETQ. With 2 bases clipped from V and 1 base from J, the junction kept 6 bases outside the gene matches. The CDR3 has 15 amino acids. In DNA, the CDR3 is TGCGCCAGCAGCTTCCTTGCGGGAGATTCCTACGAGCAGTACTTC. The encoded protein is CASSFLAGDSYEQYF.

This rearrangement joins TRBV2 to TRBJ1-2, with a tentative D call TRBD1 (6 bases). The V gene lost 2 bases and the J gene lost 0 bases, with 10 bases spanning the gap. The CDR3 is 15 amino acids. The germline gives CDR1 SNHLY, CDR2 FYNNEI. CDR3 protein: CASSEPDRPNYGYTF. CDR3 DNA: TGTGCCAGCAGTGAACCCGACAGGCCTAACTATGGCTACACCTTC.

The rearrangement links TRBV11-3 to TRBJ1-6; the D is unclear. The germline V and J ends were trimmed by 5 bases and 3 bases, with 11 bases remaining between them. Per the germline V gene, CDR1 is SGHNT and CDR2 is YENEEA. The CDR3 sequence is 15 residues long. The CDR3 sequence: CASSRRENYNSPLHF. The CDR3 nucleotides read TGTGCCAGCAGCCGCCGGGAGAACTATAATTCACCCCTCCACTTT. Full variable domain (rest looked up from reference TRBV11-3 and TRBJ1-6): EAGVVQSPRYKIIEKKQPVAFWCNPISGHNTLYWYLQNLGQGPELLIRYENEEAVDDSQLPKDRFSAERLKGVDSTLKIQPAELGDSAVYLCASSRRENYNSPLHFGNGTRLTVT.

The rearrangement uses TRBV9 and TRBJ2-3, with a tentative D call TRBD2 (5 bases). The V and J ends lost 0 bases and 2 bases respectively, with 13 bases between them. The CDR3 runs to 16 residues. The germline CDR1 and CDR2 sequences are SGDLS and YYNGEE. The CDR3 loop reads CASSVDGPGLTDTQYF. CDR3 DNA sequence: TGTGCCAGCAGCGTAGATGGCCCAGGACTCACAGATACGCAGTATTTT.

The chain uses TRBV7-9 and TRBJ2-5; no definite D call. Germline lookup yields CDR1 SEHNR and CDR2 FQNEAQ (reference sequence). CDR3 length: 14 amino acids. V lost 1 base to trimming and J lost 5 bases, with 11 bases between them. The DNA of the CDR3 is TGTGCCAGCAGCTTAGTTCGGTCGTGGGAGACCCAGTACTTC. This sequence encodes CASSLVRSWETQYF.

Here the CDR3 DNA reads TGCAGCGTTGAAACAGGGACCAAAAACATTCAGTACTTC. Its translation is CSVETGTKNIQYF. This sequence joins TRBV29-1 and TRBJ2-4; D perhaps matches TRBD1 (6 bases). The ends were cut back, 2 bases at V and 2 bases at J, with 7 bases in the middle. The CDR3 spans 13 residues. Germline lookup yields CDR1 SQVTM and CDR2 ANQGSEA.

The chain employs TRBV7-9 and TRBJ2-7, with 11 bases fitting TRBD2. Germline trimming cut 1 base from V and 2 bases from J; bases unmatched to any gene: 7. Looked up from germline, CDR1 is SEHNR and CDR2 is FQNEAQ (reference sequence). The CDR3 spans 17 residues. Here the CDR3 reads CASSLVQASGGTYEQYF. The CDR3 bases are TGTGCCAGCAGCTTAGTTCAGGCTAGCGGGGGGACCTACGAGCAGTACTTC.

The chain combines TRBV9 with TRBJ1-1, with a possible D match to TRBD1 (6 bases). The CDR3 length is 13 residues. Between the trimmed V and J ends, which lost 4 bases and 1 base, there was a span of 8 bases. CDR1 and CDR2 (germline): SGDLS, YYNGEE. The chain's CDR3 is CASSPRGNTEAFF. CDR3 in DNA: TGTGCCAGCAGCCCCAGGGGGAACACTGAAGCTTTCTTT.

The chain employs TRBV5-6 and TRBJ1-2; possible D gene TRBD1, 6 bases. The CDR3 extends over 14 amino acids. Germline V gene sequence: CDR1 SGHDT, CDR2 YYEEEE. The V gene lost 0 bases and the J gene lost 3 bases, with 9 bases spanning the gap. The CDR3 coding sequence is TGTGCCAGCAGCTTGGCGGGACAACACTATGGCTACACCTTC. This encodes CASSLAGQHYGYTF.

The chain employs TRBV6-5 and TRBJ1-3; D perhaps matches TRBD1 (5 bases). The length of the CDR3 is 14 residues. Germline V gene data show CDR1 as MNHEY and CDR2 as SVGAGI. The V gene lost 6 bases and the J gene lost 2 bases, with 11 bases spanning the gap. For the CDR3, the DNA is TGTGCCAGCAGCCCTGGAGGGGCTGGAAACACCATATATTTT. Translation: CASSPGGAGNTIYF.

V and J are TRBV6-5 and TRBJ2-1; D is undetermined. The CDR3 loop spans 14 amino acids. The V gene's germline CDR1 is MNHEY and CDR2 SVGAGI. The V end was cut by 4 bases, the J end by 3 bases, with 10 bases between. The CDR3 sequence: CASSSPTSYNEQFF. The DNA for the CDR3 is TGTGCCAGCAGTTCCCCAACAAGCTACAATGAGCAGTTCTTC.

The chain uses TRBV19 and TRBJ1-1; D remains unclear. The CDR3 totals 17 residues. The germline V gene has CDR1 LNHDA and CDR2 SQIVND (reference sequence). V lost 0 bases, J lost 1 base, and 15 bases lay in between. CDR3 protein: CASSIDWVGEPNTEAFF. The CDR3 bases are TGTGCCAGTAGTATAGATTGGGTCGGGGAACCGAACACTGAAGCTTTCTTT.